This T cell receptor beta chain appears in the sequencing data of a study of STAT5B mutations in CD4+ large granular lymphocyte leukemia. Germline CDR1 is MNHEY and CDR2 is SVGAGI. V shed 6 bases and J shed 0 bases, with 11 bases lying between them. The CDR3 covers 14 residues. General study results and limits: Compared with healthy controls (2/35), patient top clones favored TRBV06 (8/27).

Using immunoSEQ multiplex PCR, the repertoire was profiled, and TCRdb retains in-frame clones only, with some absent. The table includes roughly 30,000 clones, approximately 73% detected once. Concerning this clone itself: Its antigen is undetermined.

Sequencing used CD4+ T cells from blood buffy coats. The J gene is TRBJ1-1, the V gene TRBV6-5, with D uncertain. The receptor's source is a human donor in good health. The CDR3 here is CASRPDPMNTEAFF. As DNA, the CDR3 is TGTGCCAGCAGACCGGACCCCATGAACACTGAAGCTTTCTTT.